This T cell receptor beta chain comes out of a study of blood T cell repertoires in COVID-19. Study overall: Acute-phase and convalescent COVID-19 samples originated in the United States, Italy and Spain. PBMCs, B-cell-depleted T cells, or T cells were the source of the cDNA or gDNA that made up the material.

Original analysis: The authors estimated nucleated cell counts from reference gene primer amplification. TCRdb's table, derived via immunoSEQ multiplex PCR, lists solely in-frame clones and lacks some. The DNA gave D and trimming, while V, J and clone size come from that table. The top ten clones hold around 4% of a sample with 95,000 to 150,000 clones, roughly 89% of them seen once. CDR3 size: 19 residues. J was trimmed by 7 bases and V by 4 bases; bases with no gene match: 15. In germline, CDR1 is SGHAT, CDR2 FQNNGV. This TCR derives from a man aged 40-55 years with acute or convalescent COVID-19. This chain uses TRBV11-2 with TRBJ2-1; 14 bases agree with TRBD2. The sample comprised peripheral blood. Here the CDR3 reads CASSSFPGGLAGDGNEQFF. The CDR3 DNA sequence: TGTGCCAGCAGCTCATTTCCCGGGGGACTAGCGGGAGATGGGAATGAGCAGTTCTTC. Full variable domain (outside the CDR3, taken from reference TRBV11-2 and TRBJ2-1): EAGVAQSPRYKIIEKRQSVAFWCNPISGHATLYWYQQILGQGPKLLIQFQNNGVVDDSQLPKDRFSAERLKGVDSTLKIQPAKLEDSAVYLCASSSFPGGLAGDGNEQFFGPGTRLTVL.